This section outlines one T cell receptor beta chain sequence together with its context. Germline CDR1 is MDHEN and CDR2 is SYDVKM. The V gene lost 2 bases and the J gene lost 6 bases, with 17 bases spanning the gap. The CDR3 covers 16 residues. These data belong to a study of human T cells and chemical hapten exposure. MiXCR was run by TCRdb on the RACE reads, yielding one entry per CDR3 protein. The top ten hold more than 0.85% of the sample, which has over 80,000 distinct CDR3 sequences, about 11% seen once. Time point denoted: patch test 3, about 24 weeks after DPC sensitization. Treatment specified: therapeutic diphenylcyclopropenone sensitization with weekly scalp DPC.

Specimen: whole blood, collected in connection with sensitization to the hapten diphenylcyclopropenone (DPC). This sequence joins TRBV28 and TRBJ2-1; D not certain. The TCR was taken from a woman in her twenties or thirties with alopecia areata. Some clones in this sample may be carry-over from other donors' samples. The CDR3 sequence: CASSLRRSGPLNEQFF. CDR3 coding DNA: TGTGCCAGCAGTTTAAGACGGTCTGGACCCCTCAATGAGCAGTTCTTC. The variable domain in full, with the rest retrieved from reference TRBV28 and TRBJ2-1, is DVKVTQSSRYLVKRTGEKVFLECVQDMDHENMFWYRQDPGLGLRLIYFSYDVKMKEKGDIPEGYSVSREKKERFSLILESASTNQTSMYLCASSLRRSGPLNEQFFGPGTRLTVL.